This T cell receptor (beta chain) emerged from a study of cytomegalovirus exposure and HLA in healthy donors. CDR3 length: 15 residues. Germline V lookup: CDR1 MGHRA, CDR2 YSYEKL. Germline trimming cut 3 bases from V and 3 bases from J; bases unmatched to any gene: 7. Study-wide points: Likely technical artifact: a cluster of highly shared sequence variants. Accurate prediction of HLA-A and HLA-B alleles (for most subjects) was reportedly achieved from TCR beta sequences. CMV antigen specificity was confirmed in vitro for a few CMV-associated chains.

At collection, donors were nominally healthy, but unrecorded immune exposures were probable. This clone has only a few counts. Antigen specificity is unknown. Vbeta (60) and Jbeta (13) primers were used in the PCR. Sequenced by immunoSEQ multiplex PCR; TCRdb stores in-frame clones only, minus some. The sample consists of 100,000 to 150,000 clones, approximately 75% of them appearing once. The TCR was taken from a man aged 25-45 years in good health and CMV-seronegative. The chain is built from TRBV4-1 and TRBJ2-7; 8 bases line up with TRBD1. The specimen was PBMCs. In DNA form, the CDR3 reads TGCGCCAGCAGCCACAGACAGGGGTCGGGCTACGAGCAGTACTTC. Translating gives CASSHRQGSGYEQYF.